One sample yielded the 31 T cell receptor beta chains listed below, sequenced in a study of glioma-infiltrating T cells. The iRepertoire nested amplicon-rescue multiplex PCR amplified TCR alpha and beta CDR3s from RNA. TCRdb re-called the multiplex PCR reads with MiXCR, one entry per CDR3 protein. The repertoire holds under 150,000 distinct CDR3 sequences, with about 25% as singletons. The sample comprised glioma tissue, nonneoplastic brain tissue, or PBMCs (not recorded which). The receptors were gathered from a human donor with low-grade glioma or glioblastoma, undergoing nonglioma brain surgery, or in good health (not recorded which).

This chain links TRBV5-4 with TRBJ1-5; the D gene is possibly TRBD1 (5 bases). The germline V gene encodes CDR1 SGHNT and CDR2 YYREEE (reference sequence). This CDR3 comprises 13 residues. Trimming took 2 bases from V and 5 from J, leaving 8 bases between them. This CDR3 reads CASSFGGDQPQHF. CDR3 nucleotide sequence: TGTGCCAGCAGCTTCGGGGGGGATCAGCCCCAGCATTTT. The full variable domain, its missing parts supplied by reference TRBV5-4 and TRBJ1-5, is ETGVTQSPTHLIKTRGQQVTLRCSSQSGHNTVSWYQQALGQGPQFIFQYYREEENGRGNFPPRFSGLQFPNYSSELNVNALELDDSALYLCASSFGGDQPQHFGDGTRLSIL.

The chain has TRBV19 and TRBJ2-3, with D perhaps TRBD1 (6 bases). CDR1 and CDR2 (germline): LNHDA, SQIVND (reference sequence). The CDR3 length is 14 residues. Trimming stripped 3 bases from V and 3 bases from J, with 10 bases between. CDR3 residues: CASSIRQVTDTQYF. CDR3 nucleotides: TGTGCCAGTAGTATCAGACAGGTAACAGATACGCAGTATTTT.

There are many counts of this clonotype. J is TRBJ1-1 and V is TRBV20-1; weak D call: TRBD1 (5 bases). The CDR3 extends over 15 amino acids. Trimming stripped 0 bases from V and 6 bases from J, with 17 bases between. In germline, CDR1 is DFQATT, CDR2 SNEGSKA (reference sequence). CDR3 nucleotide sequence: TGCAGTGCTAGAGATTCGACGGGGGTAAGGGCTGAAGCTTTCTTT. This gives the protein CSARDSTGVRAEAFF.

This clonotype has a count of ten or more. This chain uses TRBV20-1 with TRBJ2-3, with D possibly matching TRBD1 (6 bases). CDR3 length equals 16 residues. V lost 6 bases and J 2 bases, leaving 21 bases between the germline ends. Germline values: CDR1 DFQATT, CDR2 SNEGSKA (reference sequence). CDR3 sequence reads: CSAKQGKNIHTDTQYF. CDR3 coding DNA: TGCAGTGCAAAACAGGGAAAAAATATCCACACAGATACGCAGTATTTT.

This chain links TRBV2 with TRBJ2-1, with 9 nucleotides matching TRBD1. The CDR3 extends over 15 amino acids. Germline trimming cut 10 bases from V and 4 bases from J; bases unmatched to any gene: 11. Per the germline V gene, CDR1 is SNHLY and CDR2 is FYNNEI. CDR3 in DNA: TGTGCCACCGAAACCGAGGACAGGGGTTACAATGAGCAGTTCTTC. This encodes CATETEDRGYNEQFF.

This sequence joins TRBV6-4 and TRBJ1-3; no clear D gene. Germline assignment: CDR1 MRHNA and CDR2 SNTAGT. V lost 8 bases and J lost 7, with 15 bases in between. This CDR3 comprises 13 residues. This chain's CDR3 is CASRSILPNTIYF. The DNA of the CDR3 is TGTGCCAGCCGATCAATACTACCGAACACCATATATTTT.

The sample holds many counts of this clonotype. This chain links TRBV6-2 or TRBV6-3 with TRBJ1-5; weak D call: TRBD1 (5 bases). Looked up from germline, CDR1 is MNHEY and CDR2 is SVGEGT. This CDR3 spans 14 amino acids. The V gene lost 7 bases and the J gene lost 6 bases, with 16 bases spanning the gap. The CDR3 DNA is TGTGCCAGCACCCCTGACGGGGCGTCTCAGCCCCAGCATTTT. It codes for CASTPDGASQPQHF.

This clonotype was seen a handful of times. The chain carries TRBV11-2 and TRBJ2-5; no clear D gene. Germline V lookup: CDR1 SGHAT, CDR2 FQNNGV. V was trimmed by 5 bases and J by 5 bases, leaving 9 bases between them. This CDR3 spans 12 amino acids. CDR3 sequence reads: CASSPIDETQYF. CDR3 nucleotides: TGTGCCAGCAGCCCCATTGACGAGACCCAGTACTTC. Full variable domain (outside the CDR3, taken from reference TRBV11-2 and TRBJ2-5): EAGVAQSPRYKIIEKRQSVAFWCNPISGHATLYWYQQILGQGPKLLIQFQNNGVVDDSQLPKDRFSAERLKGVDSTLKIQPAKLEDSAVYLCASSPIDETQYFGPGTRLLVL.

V and J are TRBV24-1 and TRBJ1-2; 7 bases are a match to TRBD1. The V segment lost 0 bases and the J segment 2 bases; nucleotides outside the gene matches: 5. CDR1 and CDR2 from the germline V gene are KGHDR and SFDVKD. The CDR3 runs to 16 residues. In DNA form, the CDR3 reads TGTGCCACCAGTGATTTGCAGGGGGGAGCAAACTATGGCTACACCTTC. This translates into CATSDLQGGANYGYTF.

The sample holds many counts of this clonotype. The chain uses TRBV6-1 and TRBJ1-2; D is unresolved. CDR1 MNHNS and CDR2 SASEGT come from the germline V gene. The length of the CDR3 is 14 residues. V was cut by 7 bases and J by 0 bases, with 12 bases left in between. The CDR3 DNA is TGTGCCAGCAAGGGCCAGGCCGCTAACTATGGCTACACCTTC. This sequence encodes CASKGQAANYGYTF.

This clonotype was recorded at least ten times. The rearrangement links TRBV12-3 or TRBV12-4 to TRBJ1-1; TRBD1 might be the D (5 bases). V was trimmed by 6 bases and J by 3 bases, leaving 11 bases between them. The CDR3 contains 13 residues. The CDR3 sequence: CASREAGYTEAFF. DNA for the CDR3: TGTGCCAGCAGAGAAGCAGGGTACACTGAAGCTTTCTTT.

This clonotype has at least ten counts. This chain joins TRBV3-1 and TRBJ2-7; no clear D. Looked up from germline, CDR1 is LGHDT and CDR2 is YNNKEL (reference sequence). Trimming removed 4 bases at V and 3 bases at J, with 16 bases between. This CDR3 has 15 amino acids. CDR3 amino acids: CASSRSSTTRYEQYV. The CDR3 coding sequence is TGTGCCAGCAGCCGTTCCTCGACAACCCGCTACGAGCAGTACGTC.

The CDR3 loop is CASSDGVHTDTQYF. Here the CDR3 DNA reads TGTGCCAGTAGTGACGGTGTCCACACAGATACGCAGTATTTT. J is TRBJ2-3 and V is TRBV19, with D unclear. Between the trimmed V and J ends, which lost 5 bases and 2 bases, there was a span of 11 bases. This CDR3 spans 14 amino acids. CDR1 and CDR2 (germline): LNHDA, SQIVND (reference sequence).

The chain joins TRBV29-1 to TRBJ1-1; D might be TRBD1 (6 bases). V was shortened by 4 bases and J by 0 bases, with 9 bases between the two germline ends. CDR1 and CDR2 from the germline V gene are SQVTM and ANQGSEA. The CDR3 has 13 amino acids. This CDR3 reads CSVGRGVNTEAFF. The CDR3 region has the DNA TGCAGCGTTGGTAGGGGGGTGAACACTGAAGCTTTCTTT.

This clonotype has ten or more counts. The chain employs TRBV6-1 and TRBJ1-2, with TRBD1 matching 8 bases. V lost 0 bases and J lost 4; bases outside the gene matches: 4. Germline V lookup: CDR1 MNHNS, CDR2 SASEGT. The CDR3 covers 15 residues. The CDR3 nucleotides are TGTGCCAGCAGTGAAGCCTCAGGGGGCAGCTATGGCTACACCTTC. It encodes CASSEASGGSYGYTF.

As regards this clonotype: A much larger clone lies a single base off, so this may be a read error. The chain recombines TRBV6-2 or TRBV6-3 with TRBJ2-7, with D unclear. Trimming removed 7 bases from V and 3 bases from J, with 16 bases in between. Germline V gene data show CDR1 as MNHEY and CDR2 as SVGEGT. The length of the CDR3 is 14 residues. The CDR3 sequence: CASTSWGCGYEQYV. CDR3 bases: TGTGCCAGCACCTCCTGGGGATGCGGCTACGAGCAGTACGTC.

This chain joins TRBV7-9 and TRBJ1-5, with a possible D match to TRBD1 (5 bases). There are 15 residues in the CDR3. V lost 8 bases and J 6 bases, leaving 20 bases between the germline ends. From germline, CDR1 is SEHNR and CDR2 FQNEAQ (reference sequence). DNA for the CDR3: TGTGCCAGCTCACCTTATGATCAGGGTTCTCAGCCCCAGCATTTT. The encoded protein is CASSPYDQGSQPQHF.

The CDR3 here is CASSTENTEAFF. The CDR3 nucleotides are TGTGCCAGCAGTACAGAGAACACTGAAGCTTTCTTT. The rearrangement uses TRBV6-1 and TRBJ1-1; D gene unclear. The CDR3 sequence is 12 residues long. Trimming took 5 bases from V and 1 from J, leaving 5 bases between them. Germline CDR1 MNHNS, CDR2 SASEGT.

This clonotype was recorded a few times. The chain carries TRBV24-1 and TRBJ1-3; D gene unclear. Trimming cost V 4 bases and J 0 bases, with 15 bases left between them. The V gene's germline CDR1 is KGHDR and CDR2 SFDVKD. The CDR3 consists of 17 residues. The CDR3 is CATSDLSTEGSGNTIYF. The CDR3 DNA is TGTGCCACCAGTGACCTATCGACGGAAGGCTCTGGAAACACCATATATTTT.

This clonotype was seen at least ten times. The V and J genes are TRBV19 and TRBJ2-3, with unresolved D. Germline V gene data show CDR1 as LNHDA and CDR2 as SQIVND (reference sequence). Deletions cut 1 base from V and 4 bases from J, with 6 bases between. This CDR3 region has 13 residues. This CDR3 reads CASSIGLSDTQYF. The CDR3 DNA sequence: TGTGCCAGTAGTATAGGTCTCTCAGATACGCAGTATTTT.

The gene calls are TRBV7-9 and TRBJ2-1; 14 bases match TRBD2. J gave up 3 bases and V 7 bases, and 11 bases lay outside the gene matches. The CDR3 has 18 amino acids. Looked up from germline, CDR1 is SEHNR and CDR2 is FQNEAQ (reference sequence). The CDR3 coding sequence is TGTGCCAGCACCGTTTCGGGACTAGCGGGGGCAAACTACAATGAGCAGTTCTTC. This translates into CASTVSGLAGANYNEQFF.

Only a few counts were recorded for this clonotype. The J gene is TRBJ1-1, the V gene TRBV7-9; D is ambiguous. The V end was cut by 4 bases, the J end by 6 bases, with 12 bases between. The germline CDR1 and CDR2 sequences are SEHNR and FQNEAQ (reference sequence). This CDR3 contains 13 residues. Here the CDR3 reads CASSSDLGPEAFF. For the CDR3, the DNA is TGTGCCAGCAGCTCGGACCTAGGGCCTGAAGCTTTCTTT.

This clonotype was observed a handful of times. The chain recombines TRBV7-8 with TRBJ1-1, with 9 nucleotides matching TRBD1. V was pared by 0 bases and J by 4 bases, with 6 bases of the junction left unmatched. CDR1 is SGHVS and CDR2 is FQNEAQ in the germline V gene. This CDR3 spans 16 amino acids. The CDR3: CASSLANRGLGTEAFF. CDR3 nucleotide sequence: TGTGCCAGCAGCTTAGCTAACAGGGGGCTGGGCACTGAAGCTTTCTTT.

V is TRBV6-5 and J is TRBJ1-1, with a possible D match to TRBD1 (5 bases). The germline V and J ends were trimmed by 0 bases and 0 bases, with 8 bases remaining between them. The CDR3 is made up of 15 amino acids. Germline V gene data show CDR1 as MNHEY and CDR2 as SVGAGI. CDR3: CASSYSGGMNTEAFF. The CDR3 DNA follows: TGTGCCAGCAGTTACTCGGGGGGGATGAACACTGAAGCTTTCTTT.

In this sample, this clonotype turned up a few times. A junction boundary mismatches the germline segment, possibly from a read error. The chain is built from TRBV24-1 and TRBJ1-4, with TRBD1 matching over 10 bases. Per the germline V gene, CDR1 is KGHDR and CDR2 is SFDVKD. This CDR3 comprises 17 residues. CDR3 DNA sequence: TGTGCCACCAGTGATCCCGGGACAGGGGCAACTGATGAAAAACTGTTTTTT. This sequence encodes CATSDPGTGATDEKLFF.

The chain combines TRBV3-1 with TRBJ2-1; D call uncertain. V gave up 2 bases and J gave up 7 bases, with 12 bases separating them. CDR3 size: 14 residues. Per germline, CDR1 LGHDT and CDR2 YNNKEL (reference sequence). The CDR3 here is CASSQFYTRNEQFF. The CDR3 DNA reads TGTGCCAGCAGCCAATTCTACACCAGGAATGAGCAGTTCTTC.

This sequence joins TRBV2 and TRBJ2-3, with TRBD1 matching over 10 bases. Germline CDR1 SNHLY, CDR2 FYNNEI. This CDR3 region has 15 residues. V shed 6 bases and J 0 bases; nucleotides not matched to a gene: 3. The CDR3: CASSRQGASTDTQYF. The CDR3 DNA reads as TGTGCCAGCAGCAGACAGGGGGCTAGCACAGATACGCAGTATTTT.

On this clonotype: A junction boundary mismatches the germline segment, possibly from a read error. The chain carries TRBV6-9 and TRBJ2-1, with 11 bases matching TRBD2. This CDR3 is built from 17 residues. Germline CDR1 and CDR2: MNHGY and SVAAGI. CDR3 in amino acids: CASSLAGGPRSYNEQFF. The DNA for the CDR3 is TGCGCCAGCAGTCTAGCGGGGGGTCCTCGCTCCTACAATGAGCAGTTCTTC.

The rearrangement joins TRBV5-1 to TRBJ2-5; D is perhaps TRBD1 (5 bases). The germline V gene encodes CDR1 SGHRS and CDR2 YFSETQ. V was trimmed by 0 bases and J by 2 bases, leaving 5 bases between them. CDR3 size: 13 residues. Here the CDR3 reads CASSLEGQETQYF. CDR3 bases: TGCGCCAGCAGCTTGGAGGGGCAAGAGACCCAGTACTTC.

Note on this clonotype: The junction does not match germline at one end; this may be a read error. The chain joins TRBV9 to TRBJ2-4; TRBD2 agrees at 8 bases. CDR3 length: 14 residues. Per the germline V gene, CDR1 is SGDLS and CDR2 is YYNGEE. CDR3 sequence: CASSSGLAKTIQYF. CDR3 coding DNA: TGTGCCAGCAGCTCCGGACTAGCCAAAACCATTCAGTACTTC.

This chain links TRBV6-1 with TRBJ1-2; D is undetermined. The CDR3 is made up of 13 amino acids. In germline, CDR1 is MNHNS, CDR2 SASEGT. Trimming took off 7 bases at V and 11 bases at J, with 20 bases between the two ends. Written as DNA, the CDR3 is TGTGCCAGCACCCCTCGCTCGGGTCGGGGTTACACCTTC. Translating it yields CASTPRSGRGYTF.